Listed here is a single TCR beta chain. The target antigen is unknown. This PCR relied on a set of 60 Vbeta primers and 13 Jbeta primers. In the study's own analysis: It was a later analysis that counted approximately 81 million unique TCR beta chains, of which 8.5 million to 12 million were shared. Assay: immunoSEQ multiplex PCR; the TCRdb copy retains only in-frame clones and omits some. V, J and clone size are those of that table, while D and trimming were read from the DNA. The sample includes some 150,000 clones, 71% of them seen just once. These data belong to a study of cytomegalovirus exposure and HLA in healthy donors. Study results and limitations: A cluster of highly shared sequence variants was likely a sequencing artifact. Analysis performed later found more than 15,000 TCR beta sequences associated with HLA alleles at 0.05 false discovery rate.

Deletions cut 0 bases from V and 1 base from J, with 13 bases between. The CDR3 has 16 amino acids. Germline V lookup: CDR1 MGHRA, CDR2 YSYEKL. This rearrangement joins TRBV4-1 to TRBJ2-7; TRBD2 is a possible D gene (6 bases). The sequencing input was PBMCs. The clonotype comes from a woman in her twenties or thirties in good health and CMV-seronegative. The CDR3 reads CASSQEASAFSYEQYF. CDR3 nucleotide sequence: TGCGCCAGCAGCCAAGAGGCTAGCGCTTTTTCCTACGAGCAGTACTTC.